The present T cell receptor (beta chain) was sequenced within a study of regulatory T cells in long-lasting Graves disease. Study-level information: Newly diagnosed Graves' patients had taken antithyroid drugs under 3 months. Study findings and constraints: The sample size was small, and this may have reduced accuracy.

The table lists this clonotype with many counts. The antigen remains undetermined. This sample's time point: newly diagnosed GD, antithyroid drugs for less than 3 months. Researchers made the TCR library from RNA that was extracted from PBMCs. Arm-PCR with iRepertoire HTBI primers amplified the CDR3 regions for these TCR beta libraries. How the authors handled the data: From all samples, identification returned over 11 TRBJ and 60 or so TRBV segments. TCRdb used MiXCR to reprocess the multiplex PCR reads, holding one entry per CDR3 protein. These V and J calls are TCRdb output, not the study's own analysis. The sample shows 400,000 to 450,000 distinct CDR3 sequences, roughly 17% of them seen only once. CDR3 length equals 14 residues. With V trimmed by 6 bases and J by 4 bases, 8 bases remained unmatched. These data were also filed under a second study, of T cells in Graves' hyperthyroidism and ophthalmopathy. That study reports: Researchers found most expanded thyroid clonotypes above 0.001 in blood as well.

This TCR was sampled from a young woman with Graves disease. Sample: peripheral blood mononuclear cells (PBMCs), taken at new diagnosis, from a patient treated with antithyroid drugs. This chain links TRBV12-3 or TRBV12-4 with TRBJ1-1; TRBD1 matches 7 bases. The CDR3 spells CASRRDSWATEAFF. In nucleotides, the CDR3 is TGTGCCAGCAGACGGGACAGTTGGGCCACTGAAGCTTTCTTT.